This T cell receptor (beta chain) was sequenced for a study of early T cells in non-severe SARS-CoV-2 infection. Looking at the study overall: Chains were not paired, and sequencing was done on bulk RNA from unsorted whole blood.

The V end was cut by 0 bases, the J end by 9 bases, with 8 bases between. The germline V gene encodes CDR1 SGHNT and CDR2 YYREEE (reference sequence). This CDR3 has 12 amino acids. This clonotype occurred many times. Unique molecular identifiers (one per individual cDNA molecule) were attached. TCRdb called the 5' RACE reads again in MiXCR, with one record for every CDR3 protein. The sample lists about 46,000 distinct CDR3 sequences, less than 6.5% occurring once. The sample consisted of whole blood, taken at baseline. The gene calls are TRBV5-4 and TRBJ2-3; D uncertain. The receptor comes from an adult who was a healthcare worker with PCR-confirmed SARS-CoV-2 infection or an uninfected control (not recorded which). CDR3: CASSLGRLTQYF. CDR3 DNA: TGTGCCAGCAGCTTGGGGCGCCTCACGCAGTATTTT. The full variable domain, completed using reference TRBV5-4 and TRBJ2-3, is ETGVTQSPTHLIKTRGQQVTLRCSSQSGHNTVSWYQQALGQGPQFIFQYYREEENGRGNFPPRFSGLQFPNYSSELNVNALELDDSALYLCASSLGRLTQYFGPGTRLTVL.